A selection of T cell receptor beta chains follows, all from one sample in a study of T cells in Graves' hyperthyroidism and ophthalmopathy. TCRdb reprocessed the multiplex PCR reads via MiXCR and lists one record per CDR3 protein. The table lists about 200,000 distinct CDR3 sequences, 15% to 20% of them singletons, with approximately 50% in the top ten. The sequencing sample was made of blood. These receptors originate from a man between 45 and 60 years old with Graves' hyperthyroidism. Each CDR3 is given with its conserved first and last residue. D genes are given only for firm matches. Rows may omit the clone size; those that give it use once, few, many or a size class.

CDR3nt,CDR3aa,j_gene,v_gene,d_gene,abundance
TGCAGTGCTGACGGTAGGGGGAGAGAGACCCAGTACTTC,CSADGRGRETQYF,TRBJ2-5,TRBV20-1,.,.
TGCAGTGCTGACGAAAGGACAGTCGACGAGCAGTACTTC,CSADERTVDEQYF,TRBJ2-7,TRBV20-1,.,many
TGTGCCAGCAGCCGCGACAGCGTCTATGGCTACACCTTC,CASSRDSVYGYTF,TRBJ1-2,TRBV3-1,.,few
TGTGCCAGCAGCTCCTCGGGGGAGGGCTCCTACAATGAGCAGTTCTTC,CASSSSGEGSYNEQFF,TRBJ2-1,TRBV7-3,TRBD2,.
TGTGCCAGTAGCAAGGCCCGCGTTCACGTCTCCTACAATGAGCAGTTCTTC,CASSKARVHVSYNEQFF,TRBJ2-1,TRBV19,.,few
TGTGCCAGCAGCCAGGGAGGGGGTTACAATGAGCAGTTCTTC,CASSQGGGYNEQFF,TRBJ2-1,TRBV7-3,.,.
TGCGCCAGCAGCCGTGGGACAGTGGTAGAGACCCAGTACTTC,CASSRGTVVETQYF,TRBJ2-5,TRBV5-1,TRBD1,.
TGTGCCATCAGTGAGTCGGCGCTAGCCGACTACGAGCAGTACTTC,CAISESALADYEQYF,TRBJ2-7,TRBV10-3,.,many
TGTGCCAGCAGCTCGGGACTAGCGGAAGAGACCCAGTACTTC,CASSSGLAEETQYF,TRBJ2-5,TRBV7-2,TRBD2,many
TGTGCCAGCAGCTTAGCGGGTACGCAGTATTTT,CASSLAGTQYF,TRBJ2-3,TRBV11-1,.,.
TGTGCCAGCAGTACGTTCGACAGGGTCGACGGCTACACCTTC,CASSTFDRVDGYTF,TRBJ1-2,TRBV27,TRBD1,.
TGCAGCGTTGAAGATCCCAGGGTCGAAGCTTTCTTT,CSVEDPRVEAFF,TRBJ1-1,TRBV29-1,.,many
TGCAGTGCTAGAGCTGGGGGGAGCTCTGGAAACACCATATATTTT,CSARAGGSSGNTIYF,TRBJ1-3,TRBV20-1,.,.
TGTGCCACCAGCGGGGGGAGAGATCAAGAGACCCAGTACTTC,CATSGGRDQETQYF,TRBJ2-5,TRBV15,.,few
TGTGCCAGCAGCTTAGAGCATGGGTCCGGGGAGCTGTTTTTT,CASSLEHGSGELFF,TRBJ2-2,TRBV11-2,.,many
TGCGCCAGCAGCACGGAAAACACCGGGGAGCTGTTTTTT,CASSTENTGELFF,TRBJ2-2,TRBV5-1,.,many
TGTGCCAGCACCACGGCGGGCGGCAATCAGCCCCAGCATTTT,CASTTAGGNQPQHF,TRBJ1-5,TRBV6-1,.,many
TGTGCCAGCAGATACGGACGGGGAGAGACCCAGTACTTC,CASRYGRGETQYF,TRBJ2-5,TRBV28,.,many
TGTGCCAGCAGATTAAACGGGGGCACAGATACGCAGTATTTT,CASRLNGGTDTQYF,TRBJ2-3,TRBV2,.,once
TGCGCCAGCAGCCCCGGGGGAGGGGTTGGCGAGCAGTACTTC,CASSPGGGVGEQYF,TRBJ2-7,TRBV4-3,TRBD2,many
TGTGCCAGCAGCCCAAGCATGGGCCAAGAGACCCAGTACTTC,CASSPSMGQETQYF,TRBJ2-5,TRBV3-1,.,many
TGTGCCAGCAGAGAAACAGGGGGCGAGCAGTACTTC,CASRETGGEQYF,TRBJ2-7,TRBV2,TRBD1,many
TGTGCCAGCAGCGTCGGACTTGCCTACGAGCAGTACTTC,CASSVGLAYEQYF,TRBJ2-7,TRBV13,.,many